The T cell receptor (beta chain) described here comes from a study of blood T cell repertoires in COVID-19. Across the study: Samples of COVID-19 (acute and convalescent) were obtained from the United States, Italy and Spain. T cells, B-cell-depleted T cells, or PBMCs provided the cDNA or gDNA that served as material.

Trimming removed 2 bases from V and 4 bases from J; junction bases left unmatched: 8. This CDR3 spans 16 amino acids. Germline values: CDR1 MNHEY, CDR2 SMNVEV (reference sequence). Original processing notes: The authors estimated nucleated cell counts from reference gene primer amplification. Only in-frame clones appear in the TCRdb table, and some are missing; sequencing was by immunoSEQ multiplex PCR. That table is the source of V, J and clone size, and D and trimming were worked out from the DNA. This table has roughly 60,000 clones, around 87% appearing once. The chain uses TRBV27 and TRBJ2-3; TRBD2 agrees at 8 bases. The sample consisted of peripheral blood. The receptor comes from a human donor with active COVID-19. The donor label of this sample is uncertain. The CDR3 DNA is TGTGCCAGCAGTTTAGGGCGGGGGGCTCCGCCAGATACGCAGTATTTT. This encodes CASSLGRGAPPDTQYF.